Below, 24 T cell receptor beta chains from the same sample are listed, as sequenced in a study of human T cells and chemical hapten exposure. TCRdb called the RACE reads again in MiXCR, with one record for every CDR3 protein. This sample has about 54,000 distinct CDR3 sequences, with around 9.4% found just once. Indicated time point: patch test 2, 6 weeks after DPC sensitization. Treatment noted: therapeutic diphenylcyclopropenone sensitization with weekly scalp DPC. The material was whole blood, obtained in connection with sensitization to the hapten diphenylcyclopropenone (DPC). These receptors all stem from a woman aged 50 to 60 with alopecia areata. Some clones in this sample may be carry-over from other donors' samples.

This clonotype was seen repeatedly, ten times or more. CDR3 sequence: CSAERNQGAEQYF. CDR3 DNA sequence: TGCAGCGCCGAAAGAAACCAGGGGGCCGAGCAGTACTTC. The rearrangement uses TRBV29-1 and TRBJ2-7; the match to TRBD1 covers 8 bases. V trimming: 7 bases; J trimming: 6 bases; junction bases outside the gene matches: 11. The germline gives CDR1 SQVTM, CDR2 ANQGSEA. The CDR3 totals 13 residues.

V usage is TRBV20-1 and J usage is TRBJ1-1; TRBD1 might be the D (5 bases). Germline loops: CDR1 DFQATT, CDR2 SNEGSKA (reference sequence). The CDR3 spans 13 residues. Deletions cut 3 bases from V and 6 bases from J, with 14 bases between. The CDR3 protein is CSARLTGRPEAFF. The CDR3 DNA reads as TGCAGTGCTAGGCTCACAGGTCGCCCTGAAGCTTTCTTT.

This clonotype has a handful of counts. The chain couples TRBV12-3 or TRBV12-4 to TRBJ1-1; D is undetermined. CDR3 length: 14 amino acids. V shed 4 bases and J shed 0 bases, with 9 bases lying between them. As DNA, the CDR3 is TGTGCCAGCAGTTCCCGGTCCTTGAACACTGAAGCTTTCTTT. As protein: CASSSRSLNTEAFF.

Many counts were recorded for this clonotype. The chain has TRBV6-1 and TRBJ1-6; D may be TRBD1 (5 bases). V was pared by 2 bases and J by 7 bases, with 12 bases between. The CDR3 sequence is 15 residues long. The germline gives CDR1 MNHNS, CDR2 SASEGT. In nucleotides, the CDR3 is TGTGCCAGCAGTGAATCGGGGACCGTCAATTCACCCCTCCACTTT. Protein product: CASSESGTVNSPLHF.

This clonotype was detected a few times. This chain joins TRBV24-1 and TRBJ2-1; TRBD2 aligns across 13 bases. The CDR3 covers 21 residues. Losses at the gene ends were 4 bases for V and 1 base for J; bases not matched to a gene: 15. The germline V gene has CDR1 KGHDR and CDR2 SFDVKD. CDR3 DNA: TGTGCCACCAGTGAACATGCCGGGACTAGCGGGAATAGGGGGTCCTACAATGAGCAGTTCTTC. Protein: CATSEHAGTSGNRGSYNEQFF.

This clonotype has more than one count but fewer than ten. V gene TRBV11-2 combines with J gene TRBJ2-2, with D uncertain. From germline, CDR1 is SGHAT and CDR2 FQNNGV. The CDR3 is 15 residues long. The V end was cut by 4 bases, the J end by 1 base, with 10 bases between. The CDR3 nucleotides are TGTGCCAGCAGCTCCCATTTGGGGAACACCGGGGAGCTGTTTTTT. It specifies CASSSHLGNTGELFF.

This clonotype was observed a handful of times. The CDR3 reads CASSVVSGRAADTQYF. CDR3 nucleotides: TGTGCCAGCAGCGTAGTGTCGGGCAGGGCAGCAGATACGCAGTATTTT. The chain uses TRBV9 and TRBJ2-3, with D perhaps TRBD1 (5 bases). This CDR3 has 16 residues. The V gene lost 0 bases and the J gene lost 4 bases, with 15 bases spanning the gap. Germline V gives CDR1 SGDLS, CDR2 YYNGEE. The entire variable domain, with the rest obtained from reference TRBV9 and TRBJ2-3, is as follows: DSGVTQTPKHLITATGQRVTLRCSPRSGDLSVYWYQQSLDQGLQFLIQYYNGEERAKGNILERFSAQQFPDLHSELNLSSLELGDSALYFCASSVVSGRAADTQYFGPGTRLTVL.

In its sample, this clonotype was seen many times. The rearrangement links TRBV7-8 to TRBJ2-5; D gene ambiguous. Germline lookup yields CDR1 SGHVS and CDR2 FQNEAQ. CDR3 length: 13 amino acids. Between the trimmed V and J ends, which lost 5 bases and 2 bases, there was a span of 9 bases. The CDR3 DNA reads as TGTGCCAGCAGCCCCCCCCGACAAGAGACCCAGTACTTC. Translation: CASSPPRQETQYF.

The chain employs TRBV18 and TRBJ1-1; D remains unclear. Trimming removed 2 bases at V and 4 bases at J, with 11 bases between. Per the germline V gene, CDR1 is KGHSH and CDR2 is LQKENI. The CDR3 is 14 amino acids. The CDR3 DNA reads as TGTGCCAGCTCACCAGGGTCCGGAAGCACTGAAGCTTTCTTT. This gives the protein CASSPGSGSTEAFF.

J is TRBJ1-1 and V is TRBV4-1; perhaps TRBD1 as D (6 bases). Looked up from germline, CDR1 is MGHRA and CDR2 is YSYEKL. Deletions cut 3 bases from V and 0 bases from J, with 14 bases between. CDR3 length: 16 amino acids. CDR3 nucleotides: TGCGCCAGCAGCCAGGCCACAGGGCTTATGAACACTGAAGCTTTCTTT. It translates to CASSQATGLMNTEAFF.

This clonotype was seen at least ten times. V usage is TRBV9 and J usage is TRBJ2-5, with 8 nucleotides matching TRBD2. Germline V CDR1 and CDR2: SGDLS, YYNGEE. V shed 5 bases and J 1 base; nucleotides not matched to a gene: 10. This CDR3 comprises 16 residues. This CDR3 is CASSPTGLAGQETQYF. CDR3 nucleotides: TGTGCCAGCAGTCCCACCGGGCTAGCGGGCCAAGAGACCCAGTACTTC.

This clonotype came up a few times. The rearrangement uses TRBV5-4 and TRBJ2-2; D might be TRBD2 (5 bases). The germline V gene encodes CDR1 SGHNT and CDR2 YYREEE (reference sequence). The CDR3 loop spans 15 amino acids. Trimming took off 4 bases at V and 9 bases at J, with 19 bases between the two ends. CDR3 loop: CASSPRAAGSRELFF. Here the CDR3 DNA reads TGTGCCAGCAGCCCGAGGGCCGCTGGCTCCCGGGAGCTGTTTTTT.

This clonotype was found a few times. V is TRBV20-1 and J is TRBJ1-5; D unclear. CDR3 length: 14 amino acids. Germline CDR1 is DFQATT and CDR2 is SNEGSKA (reference sequence). Trimming shortened V by 0 bases and J by 6 bases, and 12 bases separated the two germline ends. The CDR3 sequence is CSARDGWRIQPQHF. CDR3 in DNA: TGCAGTGCTAGAGATGGATGGAGGATTCAGCCCCAGCATTTT.

This clonotype was found a few times. The chain uses TRBV6-5 and TRBJ2-3; unclear D gene. Germline V CDR1 and CDR2: MNHEY, SVGAGI. The CDR3 length is 13 residues. V dropped 5 bases and J dropped 4 bases, with 10 bases sitting between them. CDR3: CASSRSRADTQYF. CDR3 sequence (DNA): TGTGCCAGCAGTCGCTCCCGGGCAGATACGCAGTATTTT.

This clonotype was observed a handful of times. The chain couples TRBV25-1 to TRBJ2-2, with D possibly TRBD2 on 6 matching bases. Germline CDR1 reads MGHDK; CDR2 reads SYGVNS. V lost 8 bases and J 5 bases, leaving 24 bases between the germline ends. The CDR3 has 17 amino acids. CDR3 region: CASRRSPSGRSTGELFF. CDR3 in DNA: TGTGCCAGCCGTAGGTCTCCCAGCGGGCGATCAACCGGGGAGCTGTTTTTT.

This sequence joins TRBV20-1 and TRBJ2-2; 7 bases match TRBD1. V was clipped by 2 bases and J by 5 bases; unmatched bases: 8. This CDR3 comprises 15 residues. Germline V gene lookup returns CDR1 DFQATT and CDR2 SNEGSKA (reference sequence). Written as DNA, the CDR3 is TGCAGTGCTAGACCTACAGGGGTAGGGACCGGGGAGCTGTTTTTT. This gives the protein CSARPTGVGTGELFF.

This clonotype was observed a handful of times. This chain connects TRBV20-1 to TRBJ2-1; D is undetermined. The CDR3 totals 13 residues. CDR1 is DFQATT, CDR2 SNEGSKA, per germline (reference sequence). V shed 2 bases and J shed 10 bases, with 15 bases lying between them. CDR3 in amino acids: CSARTETTREQFF. The CDR3 nucleotides are TGCAGTGCTAGAACTGAGACCACGCGGGAGCAGTTCTTC.

Ten or more counts support this clonotype. The CDR3 bases are TGTGCCAGCAGTTTCAACAGGGAGGTGTACGAGCAGTACTTC. It is translated as CASSFNREVYEQYF. The rearrangement joins TRBV28 to TRBJ2-7; either TRBD1 or TRBD2 may supply D (6 bases each). V lost 3 bases, J lost 4 bases, and 13 bases lay in between. CDR3 length: 14 amino acids. Germline V gene sequence: CDR1 MDHEN, CDR2 SYDVKM.

This clonotype has at least ten counts. The chain couples TRBV7-7 to TRBJ2-2, with 8 bases matching TRBD2. This CDR3 has 16 amino acids. The junction had 9 bases not matched to a gene; V was cut back by 6 bases and J by 3 bases. Germline V gene lookup returns CDR1 SSHAT and CDR2 FNYEAQ (reference sequence). The CDR3 DNA reads as TGTGCCAGCAGACCAATGGAACTAGCGGACACCGGGGAGCTGTTTTTT. Translating gives CASRPMELADTGELFF.

The chain links TRBV2 to TRBJ2-5; D possibly corresponds to TRBD1 (6 bases). V lost 3 bases, J lost 0 bases, and 11 bases lay in between. The CDR3 length is 15 residues. CDR1 and CDR2 (germline): SNHLY, FYNNEI. The CDR3 DNA follows: TGTGCCAGCAGTGAGGGACACCTGTACCAAGAGACCCAGTACTTC. It translates to CASSEGHLYQETQYF.

This rearrangement joins TRBV5-1 to TRBJ2-3; D is perhaps TRBD1 (5 bases). The CDR3 has 14 amino acids. Trimming pared 1 base from V and 4 bases from J, leaving 10 bases between. The germline V gene encodes CDR1 SGHRS and CDR2 YFSETQ. Here the CDR3 reads CASSLNWGSDTQYF. DNA of the CDR3: TGCGCCAGCAGCTTGAACTGGGGCTCAGATACGCAGTATTTT.

V is TRBV4-1 and J is TRBJ2-5, with TRBD2 matching 8 bases. The CDR3 totals 15 residues. CDR1 and CDR2 (germline): MGHRA, YSYEKL. Trimming cost V 1 base and J 7 bases; bases outside gene matches: 8. The CDR3 coding sequence is TGCGCCAGCAGCCAAGCGCGGGGGGCTCAGGGGACCCAGTACTTC. Residues: CASSQARGAQGTQYF.

This clonotype was found many times. The CDR3 region has the DNA TGTGCCAGCAGCTTCCAGAGTTACACTGAAGCTTTCTTT. It codes for CASSFQSYTEAFF. The chain couples TRBV7-6 to TRBJ1-1; D is uncertain. Looked up from germline, CDR1 is SGHVS and CDR2 is FNYEAQ. Trimming took off 3 bases at V and 3 bases at J, with 8 bases between the two ends. The CDR3 length is 13 residues.

The rearrangement links TRBV12-3 or TRBV12-4 to TRBJ2-2; 12 bases match TRBD2. The V gene end was trimmed by 7 bases and the J gene end by 3 bases; junction bases not matched to a gene: 6. This CDR3 region has 16 residues. In nucleotides, the CDR3 is TGTGCCAGCACCCCTAGCGGGAGGGCCCACACCGGGGAGCTGTTTTTT. As protein: CASTPSGRAHTGELFF.